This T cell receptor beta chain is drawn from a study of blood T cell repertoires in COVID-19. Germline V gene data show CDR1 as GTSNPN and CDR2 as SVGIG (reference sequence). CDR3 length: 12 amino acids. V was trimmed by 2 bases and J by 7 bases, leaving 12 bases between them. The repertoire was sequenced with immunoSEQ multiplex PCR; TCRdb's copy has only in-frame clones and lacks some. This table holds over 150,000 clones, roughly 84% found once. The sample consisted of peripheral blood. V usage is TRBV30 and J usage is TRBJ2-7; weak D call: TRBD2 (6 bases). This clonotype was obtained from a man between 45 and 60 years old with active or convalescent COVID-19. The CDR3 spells CAWSRRAREQYF. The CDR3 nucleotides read TGTGCCTGGAGTAGGAGGGCTCGAGAGCAGTACTTC.